This T cell receptor beta chain emerged from a study of regulatory T cells in long-lasting Graves disease. Study-level points and caveats: With a small sample size, accuracy may have been reduced. The study found TRBV28, TRBJ1-2 and TRBJ2-5 favored in persistent disease.

This clonotype was seen repeatedly, ten times or more. The target antigen is unknown. For TCR beta, libraries came from iRepertoire HTBI primers and Arm-PCR of CDR3 regions. One entry per CDR3 protein, called by TCRdb with MiXCR from the multiplex PCR reads. The repertoire holds nearly 350,000 distinct CDR3 sequences, with 15% to 20% as singletons. V lost 7 bases to trimming and J lost 1 base, with 13 bases between them. The CDR3 contains 14 residues. The time point is: persistent/refractory GD, antithyroid drugs over 5 years with positive TRAb. TCR sequences were obtained from RNA taken from PBMCs. Graves' disease diagnoses followed American Thyroid Association guidelines. EDTA tubes were used for drawing 8.5 to 9 milliliters of peripheral blood.

Here the sequenced sample was peripheral blood mononuclear cells (PBMCs), taken when the disease was refractory, from a patient treated with antithyroid drugs. This clonotype was obtained from a female donor with Graves disease. This sequence joins TRBV12-3 or TRBV12-4 and TRBJ1-1, with D tentatively TRBD1 (5 bases). CDR3 residues: CASTLYGGNTEAFF. Written as DNA, the CDR3 is TGTGCCAGCACCCTTTATGGGGGGAACACTGAAGCTTTCTTT.